The 30 T cell receptor beta chains reported below all come from one sample, sequenced in a study of T-cell reconstitution after alpha-beta-depleted transplantation in children. It was with unique molecular identifiers that the TCRbeta library was prepared. TCRdb passed the PCR reads through MiXCR, listing each CDR3 protein once. The sample lists 500,000 or so distinct CDR3 sequences, 32% occurring once. Sample: PBMCs from the stem cell graft donor, taken from the stem cell graft. The receptors stem from a human donor who donated a stem cell graft to a child with aplastic anemia.

The rearrangement uses TRBV7-2 and TRBJ2-2; no definite D call. V lost 5 bases to trimming and J lost 13 bases, with 20 bases between them. The length of the CDR3 is 14 residues. The germline V gene encodes CDR1 SGHTA and CDR2 FQGNSA. The CDR3 sequence: CASSVGLDPLTLFF. For the CDR3, the DNA is TGTGCCAGCAGCGTAGGTCTCGACCCCTTGACGCTGTTTTTT.

The gene calls are TRBV12-3 or TRBV12-4 and TRBJ2-1, with 8 nucleotides matching TRBD2. The CDR3 is 17 amino acids. The J segment lost 2 bases and the V segment lost 6 bases, leaving 12 bases of the junction unmatched. The CDR3 spells CASSRFSGTSAYNEQFF. The CDR3 nucleotides are TGTGCCAGCAGCCGATTTTCGGGGACTAGTGCCTACAATGAGCAGTTCTTC.

This rearrangement joins TRBV20-1 to TRBJ1-2, with D uncertain. V lost 3 bases to trimming and J lost 1 base, with 6 bases between them. The CDR3 consists of 12 residues. Per the germline V gene, CDR1 is DFQATT and CDR2 is SNEGSKA (reference sequence). CDR3 coding DNA: TGCAGTGCTAGTAGGAGTAACTATGGCTACACCTTC. It yields the protein CSASRSNYGYTF.

The V and J genes are TRBV27 and TRBJ2-1; 13 nucleotides align to TRBD2. V trimming: 8 bases; J trimming: 2 bases; junction bases outside the gene matches: 12. Germline loops: CDR1 MNHEY, CDR2 SMNVEV (reference sequence). The CDR3 loop spans 18 amino acids. CDR3 bases: TGTGCCAGCGGGAGGACTAGCGGGAGTTACGACACCTACAATGAGCAGTTCTTC. Amino acid sequence: CASGRTSGSYDTYNEQFF.

This clonotype was seen a few times. The V gene is TRBV6-4, the J gene TRBJ1-1; D is unclear. V was shortened by 5 bases and J by 0 bases, with 10 bases between the two germline ends. Germline lookup yields CDR1 MRHNA and CDR2 SNTAGT. The CDR3 is 14 residues long. This CDR3 reads CASSPIYMNTEAFF. The DNA for the CDR3 is TGTGCCAGCAGTCCAATCTATATGAACACTGAAGCTTTCTTT.

The chain's CDR3 is CASSPVPLDNEQFF. The DNA for the CDR3 is TGCGCCAGCAGCCCGGTCCCCCTCGACAATGAGCAGTTCTTC. J is TRBJ2-1 and V is TRBV5-1; D gene ambiguous. V lost 4 bases, J lost 5 bases, and 13 bases lay in between. The CDR3 runs 14 residues. Germline loops: CDR1 SGHRS, CDR2 YFSETQ. Filled out from reference TRBV5-1 and TRBJ2-1, the complete variable domain reads KAGVTQTPRYLIKTRGQQVTLSCSPISGHRSVSWYQQTPGQGLQFLFEYFSETQRNKGNFPGRFSGRQFSNSRSEMNVSTLELGDSALYLCASSPVPLDNEQFFGPGTRLTVL.

The chain has TRBV14 and TRBJ1-2; D is uncertain. The CDR3 loop spans 14 amino acids. The germline gives CDR1 SGHDN, CDR2 FVKESK. The V and J ends lost 2 bases and 0 bases respectively, with 7 bases between them. DNA of the CDR3: TGTGCCAGCAGCCAAAACAGCCCTAACTATGGCTACACCTTC. This codes for CASSQNSPNYGYTF.

This clonotype was seen only a few times. The gene calls are TRBV30 and TRBJ2-1; TRBD2 agrees at 8 bases. After removal of 2 bases from V and 7 bases from J, the junction contained 10 bases not matched to a gene. Germline CDR1 GTSNPN, CDR2 SVGIG (reference sequence). This CDR3 has 15 amino acids. The DNA for the CDR3 is TGTGCCTGGAGTAGGGGAGCGGGAGTGGTAAATGAGCAGTTCTTC. Translating it yields CAWSRGAGVVNEQFF.

This chain links TRBV12-3 or TRBV12-4 with TRBJ2-3; TRBD2 matches at 10 bases. The CDR3 is 16 amino acids. V gave up 7 bases and J gave up 0 bases; unmatched junction bases: 7. The CDR3 coding sequence is TGTGCCAGCACCCAACGACTAGCGGGCAGCACAGATACGCAGTATTTT. Translating it yields CASTQRLAGSTDTQYF.

The V call is TRBV20-1, the J call TRBJ2-3; tentative D call: TRBD2 (6 bases). The CDR3 sequence is 15 residues long. Trimming cost V 6 bases and J 2 bases, with 18 bases left between them. Germline V gene data show CDR1 as DFQATT and CDR2 as SNEGSKA (reference sequence). CDR3 nucleotide sequence: TGCAGTGCGCAAGCCGGGACTCCTCACACAGATACGCAGTATTTT. The encoded protein is CSAQAGTPHTDTQYF.

The chain couples TRBV12-3 or TRBV12-4 to TRBJ2-1, with D perhaps matching TRBD2 (5 bases). V lost 4 bases and J 9 bases, leaving 10 bases between the germline ends. There are 12 residues in the CDR3. The CDR3 coding sequence is TGTGCCAGCAGTTCGGGGATAAGTGAGCAGTTCTTC. The encoded protein is CASSSGISEQFF.

The V gene is TRBV7-2, the J gene TRBJ1-1; D gene unclear. This CDR3 is 14 amino acids long. V shed 7 bases and J shed 0 bases, with 12 bases lying between them. Germline CDR1 and CDR2: SGHTA and FQGNSA. This CDR3 is CASIKQSMNTEAFF. DNA of the CDR3: TGTGCCAGCATCAAACAGTCCATGAACACTGAAGCTTTCTTT. The variable domain in full, completed from reference TRBV7-2 and TRBJ1-1, reads GAGVSQSPSNKVTEKGKDVELRCDPISGHTALYWYRQSLGQGLEFLIYFQGNSAPDKSGLPSDRFSAERTGGSVSTLTIQRTQQEDSAVYLCASIKQSMNTEAFFGQGTRLTVV.

The chain combines TRBV27 with TRBJ1-2; no firm D call. This CDR3 region has 15 residues. Germline values: CDR1 MNHEY, CDR2 SMNVEV (reference sequence). V was pared by 0 bases and J by 0 bases, with 8 bases between. Here the CDR3 DNA reads TGTGCCAGCAGTTTATCGATCGGAGCTAACTATGGCTACACCTTC. This translates into CASSLSIGANYGYTF.

The chain links TRBV11-2 to TRBJ2-7; D call uncertain. CDR1 is SGHAT and CDR2 is FQNNGV in the germline V gene. This CDR3 has 12 residues. The V gene lost 1 base and the J gene lost 7 bases, with 8 bases spanning the gap. CDR3 loop: CASSLALGEQYF. The CDR3 coding sequence is TGTGCCAGCAGCTTAGCCCTGGGAGAGCAGTACTTC.

The rearrangement joins TRBV7-2 to TRBJ2-7, with D possibly being TRBD2 (6 bases). The germline V gene has CDR1 SGHTA and CDR2 FQGNSA. The ends were cut back, 5 bases at V and 4 bases at J, with 15 bases in the middle. The CDR3 sequence is 14 residues long. The DNA of the CDR3 is TGTGCCAGCAGCCGACCGGGACTCACATACGAGCAGTACTTC. It is translated as CASSRPGLTYEQYF.

This clonotype was seen only a few times. The rearrangement uses TRBV18 and TRBJ2-1; D not resolved. The CDR3 extends over 13 amino acids. V was pared by 0 bases and J by 5 bases, with 5 bases between. CDR1 and CDR2 (germline): KGHSH, LQKENI. The CDR3 nucleotides read TGTGCCAGCTCACCACCGACCCACAATGAGCAGTTCTTC. It translates to CASSPPTHNEQFF.

The rearrangement uses TRBV11-2 and TRBJ2-7; 9 nucleotides match TRBD1. V shed 0 bases and J 4 bases; nucleotides not matched to a gene: 10. Germline-derived CDR1 and CDR2 are SGHAT and FQNNGV. The CDR3 loop spans 17 amino acids. CDR3 coding DNA: TGTGCCAGCAGCTTAGATGGGACAGGGTCCGGGATATACGAGCAGTACGTC. Protein product: CASSLDGTGSGIYEQYV.

The J gene is TRBJ2-7, the V gene TRBV27; either TRBD1 or TRBD2 may supply D (5 bases each). The germline V gene encodes CDR1 MNHEY and CDR2 SMNVEV (reference sequence). The CDR3 contains 15 residues. Trimming left V 0 bases short and J 3 bases short, with 12 bases between. CDR3 in amino acids: CASSLSGGVNYEQYF. The CDR3 DNA reads TGTGCCAGCAGTTTATCTGGGGGAGTAAACTACGAGCAGTACTTC.

This chain uses TRBV7-2 with TRBJ2-7; D possibly uses TRBD1 or TRBD2 (5 bases each). Trimming stripped 5 bases from V and 2 bases from J, with 16 bases between. Germline CDR1 SGHTA, CDR2 FQGNSA. CDR3 length: 15 residues. The CDR3 bases are TGTGCCAGCAGCAACGGGGCCCTGTCCGCCTACGAGCAGTACGTC. Translation gives CASSNGALSAYEQYV.

The chain has TRBV18 and TRBJ1-5; no clear D gene. Trimming pared 2 bases from V and 7 bases from J, leaving 9 bases between. The CDR3 sequence is 13 residues long. Germline CDR1 KGHSH, CDR2 LQKENI. The CDR3 nucleotides read TGTGCCAGCTCACCAGAGTCAGCGCAGCCCCAGCATTTT. As protein: CASSPESAQPQHF.

A few counts support this clonotype. J is TRBJ2-6 and V is TRBV19, with D possibly matching TRBD1 (6 bases). The CDR3 contains 17 residues. The V end lost 4 bases, the J end lost 2 bases, and 15 bases lay between the germline ends. Germline V gene sequence: CDR1 LNHDA, CDR2 SQIVND (reference sequence). The CDR3 region has the DNA TGTGCCAGTAGTACCCACAGGGTGGTCACTGGGGCCAACGTCCTGACTTTC. It encodes CASSTHRVVTGANVLTF.

In this sample, this clonotype turned up a few times. The chain recombines TRBV21-1 with TRBJ1-3; the table calls TRBD1, which could not be checked here. TRBV21-1 is labeled a pseudogene. The CDR3 is made up of 19 amino acids. CDR3 DNA sequence: TGTGCCATATTCAAGGTTCCGGGACAGGAGAACTACTCTGGAAACACCATATATTTT. Encoded protein: CAIFKVPGQENYSGNTIYF.

This clonotype turned up a few times. The gene calls are TRBV6-1 and TRBJ2-5; D is undetermined. The CDR3 length is 14 residues. In germline, CDR1 is MNHNS, CDR2 SASEGT. V lost 0 bases and J 4 bases, leaving 9 bases between the germline ends. The CDR3 nucleotides are TGTGCCAGCAGTGAAGCGGCACTGCGAGAGACCCAGTACTTC. This gives the protein CASSEAALRETQYF.

This clonotype occurred a few times. The gene calls are TRBV6-1 and TRBJ2-2; 7 bases agree with TRBD1. J gave up 0 bases and V 6 bases, and 7 bases lay outside the gene matches. There are 16 residues in the CDR3. The germline V gene has CDR1 MNHNS and CDR2 SASEGT. CDR3 amino acids: CASSLGTGANTGELFF. The CDR3 DNA reads as TGTGCCAGCAGCCTAGGAACAGGGGCGAACACCGGGGAGCTGTTTTTT.

This chain links TRBV4-2 with TRBJ2-1; D assignment may be TRBD1 or TRBD2 (5 bases each). Germline CDR1 is LGHNA and CDR2 is YNFKEQ. V shed 0 bases and J shed 2 bases, with 8 bases lying between them. The CDR3 covers 15 residues. The CDR3 sequence is CASSQDGDPYNEQFF. DNA of the CDR3: TGTGCCAGCAGCCAAGACGGGGACCCCTACAATGAGCAGTTCTTC.

This clonotype was counted only a few times. The V call is TRBV6-1, the J call TRBJ2-1; perhaps D is TRBD1 or TRBD2 (6 bases each). Germline CDR1 reads MNHNS; CDR2 reads SASEGT. The CDR3 runs to 15 residues. V lost 8 bases to trimming and J lost 9 bases, with 23 bases between them. This chain's CDR3 is CASGGRRQGKGEQFF. CDR3 DNA sequence: TGTGCCAGCGGGGGGCGGCGGCAGGGTAAGGGTGAGCAGTTCTTC.

This clonotype came up a few times. The chain recombines TRBV11-2 with TRBJ2-1; no reliable D call. The V and J ends lost 4 bases and 8 bases respectively, with 12 bases between them. Germline V gene sequence: CDR1 SGHAT, CDR2 FQNNGV. The CDR3 is 13 amino acids. CDR3 amino acids: CASSSSRTHEQFF. For the CDR3, the DNA is TGTGCCAGCAGCTCGTCTAGAACACATGAGCAGTTCTTC.

This clonotype was counted only a few times. The chain is built from TRBV20-1 and TRBJ1-2; maybe TRBD1 (6 bases). CDR1 and CDR2 (germline): DFQATT, SNEGSKA (reference sequence). With 6 bases removed from V and 4 bases from J, the gap between germline ends came to 21 bases. CDR3 length equals 15 residues. The CDR3, as DNA: TGCAGTGCCACCTCCTGGGACATCGGGGTCTATGGCTACACCTTC. This gives the protein CSATSWDIGVYGYTF.

The chain joins TRBV12-3 or TRBV12-4 to TRBJ2-7; TRBD1 matches at 10 bases. The CDR3 contains 15 residues. Unmatched junction bases numbered 12, after V lost 6 bases and J lost 7 bases. The CDR3 DNA is TGTGCCAGCAGCTTCCCGGGACAGGGGTCTCCAGAGCAGTACTTC. This sequence encodes CASSFPGQGSPEQYF.

This chain links TRBV30 with TRBJ2-3; a possible D gene is TRBD2 (6 bases). The CDR3 has 14 residues. Germline V CDR1 and CDR2: GTSNPN, SVGIG (reference sequence). Trimming cost V 4 bases and J 1 base, with 12 bases left between them. The CDR3 DNA sequence: TGTGCCTGGATGCGAGCTAGCGGCACAGATACGCAGTATTTT. Translation gives CAWMRASGTDTQYF.